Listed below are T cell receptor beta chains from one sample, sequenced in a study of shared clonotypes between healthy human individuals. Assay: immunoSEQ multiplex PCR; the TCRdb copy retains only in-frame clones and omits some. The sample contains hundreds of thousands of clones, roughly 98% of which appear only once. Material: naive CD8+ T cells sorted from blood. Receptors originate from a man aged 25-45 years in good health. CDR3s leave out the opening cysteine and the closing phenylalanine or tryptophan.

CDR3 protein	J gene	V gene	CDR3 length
ATSRAGGTLGDTQY	TRBJ2-3	TRBV15	14
ASSVRPGQDVNYGYT	TRBJ1-2	TRBV9	15
ASSRGAGDLRDLYEQY	TRBJ2-7	TRBV28	16
ASSDPGSPDTQY	TRBJ2-3	TRBV2	12
ASSRARTGAAGELF	TRBJ2-2	TRBV27	14
ASSQDKAVKGGNEQF	TRBJ2-1	TRBV4-3	15
ASSEEEASVADTQY	TRBJ2-3	TRBV6-1	14
ASSPGTAQETQY	TRBJ2-5	TRBV5-6	12
AANSLNQPQH	TRBJ1-5	TRBV28	10
ASSPDRSYNEQF	TRBJ2-1	TRBV18	12
ASSQESGWNRETQY	TRBJ2-5	TRBV14	14
ASSPRSNQPQH	TRBJ1-5	TRBV27	11
ASSRQGWEPQH	TRBJ1-5	TRBV27	11
ASSPKDQETQY	TRBJ2-5	TRBV5-4	11
ASSLTGTGNQPQH	TRBJ1-5	TRBV7-3	13
ASSLLIRAGRNH	TRBJ2-7	TRBV11-3	12
ASSFDAEQDYGYT	TRBJ1-2	TRBV28	13
ASSQEGTENEKLF	TRBJ1-4	TRBV4-3	13
ASSLARLADKETQY	TRBJ2-5	TRBV7-8	14
ASGTGLYEQY	TRBJ2-7	TRBV19	10
ASSFALPRETQY	TRBJ2-5	TRBV7-9	12
ASRTGVMNTEAF	TRBJ1-1	TRBV27	12
AISGTDGYT	TRBJ1-2	TRBV10-3	9
ASSYGWTDTQY	TRBJ2-3	TRBV6-6	11
ASSTPGDSYEQY	TRBJ2-7	TRBV7-9	12
ASSRLADYNEQF	TRBJ2-1	TRBV27	12
ASSLSSRTRPRGGGELF	TRBJ2-2	TRBV7-8	17
ASSDTSVWEKDREQY	TRBJ2-7	TRBV13	15
AISDLYSYNEQF	TRBJ2-1	TRBV28	12
ASRGLAPSTDTQY	TRBJ2-3	TRBV28	13
ASRADINTGELF	TRBJ2-2	TRBV14	12
ASSPPPRASYEQY	TRBJ2-7	TRBV28	13